This T cell receptor beta chain was observed in a study of prognosis after radiotherapy for stage I lung cancer. Study context: Medical inoperability applied to all of the non-small cell lung cancer patients. Radiotherapy: SBRT, 3 to 5 fractions, biologically effective dose at least 100 Gy.

It was by two-round multiplex PCR that TCR beta CDR3 was amplified from genomic DNA. During first-round PCR, primers specific to each TRBV and TRBJ gene were used. TCRdb reprocessed the multiplex PCR reads with MiXCR, giving one entry per CDR3 protein. Of 20,000 to 30,000 distinct CDR3 sequences listed, 40% were seen once; the top ten hold roughly 21%. The J segment lost 0 bases and the V segment lost 3 bases, leaving 5 bases of the junction unmatched. Germline V gene lookup returns CDR1 DFQATT and CDR2 SNEGSKA (reference sequence). There are 16 residues in the CDR3. Overall study results and limits: Reportedly, metastasis status was linked to differences in TRBV and TRBJ usage frequencies. Stereotactic body radiation therapy was followed by fewer unique TCR clones, median roughly 10,000 versus 7,000.

This clonotype rates as medium-sized. Antigen specificity is unknown. The sequence was collected from a donor over 45 with non-small cell lung cancer. The rearrangement joins TRBV20-1 to TRBJ2-3; TRBD2 matches 11 bases. The sample consisted of PBMCs, taken before or after stereotactic body radiation therapy (not recorded which). CDR3 coding DNA: TGCAGTGCTAGCGCAACTAGCGGGGGAAGCACAGATACGCAGTATTTT. As protein: CSASATSGGSTDTQYF.